The clone carrying this T cell receptor beta chain was recorded a few times. This sample is drawn from a study of control samples from healthy donors and cancer patients. Profiling relied on immunoSEQ multiplex PCR, and the TCRdb table lists in-frame clones only, not all of them. In the table there are 90,000 to 120,000 clones, approximately 84% of which are singletons. V was shortened by 5 bases and J by 2 bases, with 9 bases between the two germline ends. The germline gives CDR1 SGHTA, CDR2 FQGNSA. The CDR3 totals 13 residues. The sample comprised blood. The clonotype originates from a man between 18 and 29 years old in good health. The V call is TRBV7-2, the J call TRBJ1-1; no reliable D call. The CDR3 coding sequence is TGTGCCAGCAGCCCTTACATAAACACTGAAGCTTTCTTT. As protein: CASSPYINTEAFF. Full variable domain (missing parts from reference TRBV7-2 and TRBJ1-1): GAGVSQSPSNKVTEKGKDVELRCDPISGHTALYWYRQSLGQGLEFLIYFQGNSAPDKSGLPSDRFSAERTGGSVSTLTIQRTQQEDSAVYLCASSPYINTEAFFGQGTRLTVV.